This TCR beta chain was identified during a study of blood T cell repertoires in COVID-19. Study-wide context: Samples came from the United States, Italy and Spain, spanning acute and convalescent COVID-19. T cells, B-cell-depleted T cells, or PBMCs provided the cDNA or gDNA that served as material.

This clone appeared a few times. Measured with immunoSEQ multiplex PCR; TCRdb has only the in-frame clones, and not every one. The sample consists of some 200,000 clones, approximately 85% of them appearing once. V lost 1 base, J lost 3 bases, and 12 bases lay in between. Germline CDR1 is SGHDN and CDR2 is FVKESK. The CDR3 contains 15 residues. Material: peripheral blood. The V and J genes are TRBV14 and TRBJ1-1, with TRBD1 as a possible D gene (5 bases). This receptor was identified in a woman aged 70-85 years with COVID-19, enrolled during active disease. The CDR3 reads CASSQGEGRDTEAFF. CDR3 nucleotide sequence: TGTGCCAGCAGCCAAGGTGAGGGGAGGGACACTGAAGCTTTCTTT.